Listed below are T cell receptor beta chains from one sample, sequenced in a study of memory B cells and T cells in multiple sclerosis. For these receptors, no antigen is known. Sequencing was performed with immunoSEQ multiplex PCR; in TCRdb, only in-frame clones are kept and a portion is missing. The sample contains 35,000 to 55,000 clones, around 79% of which appear only once. Sequencing was performed on PBMCs from blood kept in culture. These receptors all come from a human donor with multiple sclerosis. The CDR3 runs from the conserved cysteine through the conserved F or W. The D gene is left open where the match is weak. Clone size is stated in some rows and not others, as once, few, many or a class when expanded.

TRBD2	TRBJ2-7	TRBV5-1	15	-	TGCGCCAGCAGCTTAACGGGGACTAGCGGTGACGAGCAGTACTTC	CASSLTGTSGDEQYF
TRBD1	TRBJ1-1	TRBV7-2	17	-	TGTGCCAGCAGCTTGATCTGGGACAGGGAGTTGAACACTGAAGCTTTCTTT	CASSLIWDRELNTEAFF
TRBD2	TRBJ2-7	TRBV7-2	15	-	TGTGCCAGCAGCTGGAGCGGGGGGGGCCTTGTCGAGCAGTACTTC	CASSWSGGGLVEQYF
-	TRBJ2-5	TRBV7-7	13	-	TGTGCTAGCAGCTTAGGTGGGGGAGAGACCCAGTACTTC	CASSLGGGETQYF
-	TRBJ1-2	TRBV9	12	-	TGTGCCAGCAGCGTAGGAGGGGACGGCTACACCTTC	CASSVGGDGYTF
TRBD2	TRBJ2-3	TRBV2	14	-	TGTGCCAGCCTACTAGCGGGGGTCACAGATACGCAGTATTTT	CASLLAGVTDTQYF
-	TRBJ1-2	TRBV6-1	12	-	TGTGCCAGCCGCTTAGGAGACTATGGCTACACCTTC	CASRLGDYGYTF
-	TRBJ2-7	TRBV29-1	14	-	TGCAGCGTTGAAGGGGGAGCAGGAGTCTCGGAGCAGTACTTC	CSVEGGAGVSEQYF
TRBD1	TRBJ1-5	TRBV18	14	-	TGTGCCAGCTCACCCGGACAGGCCCATCAGCCCCAGCATTTT	CASSPGQAHQPQHF
TRBD1	TRBJ1-5	TRBV30	15	-	TGTGCCTGGAGTTCACAGGGGACTCGCAATCAGCCCCAGCATTTT	CAWSSQGTRNQPQHF
-	TRBJ2-1	TRBV21-1	18	-	TGTGCCAGCAGCAAAGACCTGACAGGGGGCGTCTCCTACAATGAGCAGTTCTTC	CASSKDLTGGVSYNEQFF
-	TRBJ1-2	TRBV9	14	-	TGTGCCAGCAGCGTTCAGGTGATACCCTATGGCTACACCTTC	CASSVQVIPYGYTF
TRBD1	TRBJ1-1	TRBV25-1	14	-	TGTGCCAGCAGTGTGGACAGGGGGCCCACTGAAGCTTTCTTT	CASSVDRGPTEAFF
TRBD1	TRBJ1-2	TRBV6-1	13	-	TGTGCCAGCAGTAGAGGGGGCGACTATGGCTACACCTTC	CASSRGGDYGYTF
-	TRBJ1-4	TRBV6-5	15	-	TGTGCCAGCAGCACCCAGGGCTTTACGAGTGAAAAACTGTTTTTT	CASSTQGFTSEKLFF
-	TRBJ1-1	TRBV7-6	15	-	TGTGCCAGCAGCTTGGACCCGAGTTCCTACACTGAAGCTTTCTTT	CASSLDPSSYTEAFF
TRBD1	TRBJ1-2	TRBV10-3	14	-	TGTGCCATCACTTTGGACAGGGTGAACTATGGCTACACCTTC	CAITLDRVNYGYTF
TRBD2	TRBJ2-5	TRBV2	15	-	TGTGCCAGCGTTTATGCGGGGGGGCTCCGGGAGACCCAGTACTTC	CASVYAGGLRETQYF
-	TRBJ1-1	TRBV28	12	few	TGTGCCAGCAGTTTTATGAACACTGAAGCTTTCTTT	CASSFMNTEAFF
TRBD1	TRBJ1-4	TRBV4-3	16	-	TGCGCCAGCAGCCCCCTAACAGGGGCAACTAATGAAAAACTGTTTTTT	CASSPLTGATNEKLFF
-	TRBJ2-5	TRBV7-9	15	few	TGTGCCAGCAGCTTAAGGCAGGGATATCGGGAGACCCAGTACTTC	CASSLRQGYRETQYF
-	TRBJ1-1	TRBV10-3	13	-	TGTGCCATCAGTGCCTATGTGGGACGTGAAGCTTTCTTT	CAISAYVGREAFF